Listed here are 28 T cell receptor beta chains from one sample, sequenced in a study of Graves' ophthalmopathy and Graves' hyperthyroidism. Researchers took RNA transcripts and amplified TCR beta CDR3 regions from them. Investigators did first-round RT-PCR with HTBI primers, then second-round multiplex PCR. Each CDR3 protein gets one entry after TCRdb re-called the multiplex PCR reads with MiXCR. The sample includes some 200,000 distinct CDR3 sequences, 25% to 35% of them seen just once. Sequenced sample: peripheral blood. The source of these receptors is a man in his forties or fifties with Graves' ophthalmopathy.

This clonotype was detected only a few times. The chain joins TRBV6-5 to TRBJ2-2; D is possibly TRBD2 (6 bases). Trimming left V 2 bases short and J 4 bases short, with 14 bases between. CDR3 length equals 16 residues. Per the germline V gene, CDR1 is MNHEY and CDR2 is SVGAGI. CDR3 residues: CASSYPTTSGTGELFF. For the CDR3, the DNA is TGTGCCAGCAGTTACCCTACGACTAGTGGCACCGGGGAGCTGTTTTTT.

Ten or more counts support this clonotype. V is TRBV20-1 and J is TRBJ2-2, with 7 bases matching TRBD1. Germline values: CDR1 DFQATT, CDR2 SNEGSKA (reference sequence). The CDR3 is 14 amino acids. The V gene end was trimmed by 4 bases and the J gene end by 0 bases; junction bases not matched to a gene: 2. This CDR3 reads CSAKGQSNTGELFF. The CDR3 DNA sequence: TGCAGTGCTAAGGGACAGTCGAACACCGGGGAGCTGTTTTTT.

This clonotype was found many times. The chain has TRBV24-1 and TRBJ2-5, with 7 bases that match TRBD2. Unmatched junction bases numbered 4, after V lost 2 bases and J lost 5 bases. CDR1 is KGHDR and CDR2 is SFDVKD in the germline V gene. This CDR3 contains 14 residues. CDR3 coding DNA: TGTGCCACCAGTGATTGGGGAGGGGACGAGACCCAGTACTTC. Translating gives CATSDWGGDETQYF.

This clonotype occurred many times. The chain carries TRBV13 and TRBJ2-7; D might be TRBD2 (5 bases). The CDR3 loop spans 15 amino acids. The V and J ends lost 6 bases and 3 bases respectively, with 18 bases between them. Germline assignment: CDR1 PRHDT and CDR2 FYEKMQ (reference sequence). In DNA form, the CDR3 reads TGTGCCAGCAGTCCGAGCCCGGGAACCCACTACGAGCAGTACTTC. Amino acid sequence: CASSPSPGTHYEQYF. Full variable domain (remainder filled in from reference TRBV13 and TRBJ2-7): AAGVIQSPRHLIKEKRETATLKCYPIPRHDTVYWYQQGPGQDPQFLISFYEKMQSDKGSIPDRFSAQQFSDYHSELNMSSLELGDSALYFCASSPSPGTHYEQYFGPGTRLTVT.

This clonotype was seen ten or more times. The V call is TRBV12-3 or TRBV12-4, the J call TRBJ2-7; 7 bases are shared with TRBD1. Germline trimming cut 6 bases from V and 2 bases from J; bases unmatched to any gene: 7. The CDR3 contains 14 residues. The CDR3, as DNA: TGTGCCAGCAGGCCTCAGGGGGTGCCCTACGAGCAGTACTTC. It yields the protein CASRPQGVPYEQYF.

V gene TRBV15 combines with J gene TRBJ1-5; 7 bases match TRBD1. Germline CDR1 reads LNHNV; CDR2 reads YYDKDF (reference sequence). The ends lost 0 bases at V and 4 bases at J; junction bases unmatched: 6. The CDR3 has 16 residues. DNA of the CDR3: TGTGCCACCAGCAGAGATCGGACAGGAAGGAATCAGCCCCAGCATTTT. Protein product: CATSRDRTGRNQPQHF.

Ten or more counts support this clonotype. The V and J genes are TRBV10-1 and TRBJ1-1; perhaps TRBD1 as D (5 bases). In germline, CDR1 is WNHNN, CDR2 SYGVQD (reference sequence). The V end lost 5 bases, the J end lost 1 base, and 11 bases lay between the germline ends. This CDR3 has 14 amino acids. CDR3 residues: CASSTTDRNTEAFF. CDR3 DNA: TGCGCCAGCAGTACCACAGACAGGAACACTGAAGCTTTCTTT.

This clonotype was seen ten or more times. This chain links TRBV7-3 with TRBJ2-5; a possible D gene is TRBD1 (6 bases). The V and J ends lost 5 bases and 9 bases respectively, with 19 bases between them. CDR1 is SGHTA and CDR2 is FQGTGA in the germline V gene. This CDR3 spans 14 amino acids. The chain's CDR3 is CASSRGGQRGAQYF. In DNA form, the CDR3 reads TGTGCCAGCAGCCGAGGTGGACAGCGAGGGGCCCAGTACTTC.

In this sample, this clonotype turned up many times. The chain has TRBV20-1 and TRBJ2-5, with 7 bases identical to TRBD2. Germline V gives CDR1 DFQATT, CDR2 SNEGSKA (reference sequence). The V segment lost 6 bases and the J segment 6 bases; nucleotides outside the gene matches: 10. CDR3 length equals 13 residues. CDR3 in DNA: TGCAGTGCCGGCCTCGGACTAGTAAAGACCCAGTACTTC. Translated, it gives CSAGLGLVKTQYF.

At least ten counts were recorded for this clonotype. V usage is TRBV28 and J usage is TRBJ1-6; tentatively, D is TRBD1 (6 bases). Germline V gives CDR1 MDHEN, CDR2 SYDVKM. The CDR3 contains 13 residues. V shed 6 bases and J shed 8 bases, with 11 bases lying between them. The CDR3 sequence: CASRDSVDSPLHF. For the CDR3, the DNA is TGTGCCAGCAGGGACAGCGTGGATTCACCCCTCCACTTT.

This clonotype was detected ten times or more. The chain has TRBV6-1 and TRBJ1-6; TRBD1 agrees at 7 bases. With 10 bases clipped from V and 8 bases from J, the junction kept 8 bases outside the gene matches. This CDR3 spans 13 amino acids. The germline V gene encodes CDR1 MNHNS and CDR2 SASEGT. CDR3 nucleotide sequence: TGTGCCACCGGAATCAGGGGGGATTCACCCCTCCACTTT. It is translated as CATGIRGDSPLHF.

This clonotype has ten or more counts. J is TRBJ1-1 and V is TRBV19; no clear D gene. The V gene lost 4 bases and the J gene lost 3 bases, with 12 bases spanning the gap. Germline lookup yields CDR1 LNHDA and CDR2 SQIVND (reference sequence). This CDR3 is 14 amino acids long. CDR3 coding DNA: TGTGCCAGTAGTAGCCTAGGCGGGGACACTGAAGCTTTCTTT. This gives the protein CASSSLGGDTEAFF.

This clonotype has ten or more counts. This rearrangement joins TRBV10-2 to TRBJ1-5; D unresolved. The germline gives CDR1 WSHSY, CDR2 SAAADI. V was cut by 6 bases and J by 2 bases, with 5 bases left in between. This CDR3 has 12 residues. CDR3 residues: CASRARNQPQHF. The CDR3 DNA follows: TGCGCCAGCAGGGCCCGCAATCAGCCCCAGCATTTT.

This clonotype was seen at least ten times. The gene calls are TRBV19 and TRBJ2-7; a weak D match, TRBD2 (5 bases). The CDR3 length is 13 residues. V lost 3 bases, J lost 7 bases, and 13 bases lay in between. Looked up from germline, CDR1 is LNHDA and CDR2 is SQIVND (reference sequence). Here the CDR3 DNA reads TGTGCCAGTAGTATGGTGGGAGCTGGGGAGCAGTACTTC. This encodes CASSMVGAGEQYF.

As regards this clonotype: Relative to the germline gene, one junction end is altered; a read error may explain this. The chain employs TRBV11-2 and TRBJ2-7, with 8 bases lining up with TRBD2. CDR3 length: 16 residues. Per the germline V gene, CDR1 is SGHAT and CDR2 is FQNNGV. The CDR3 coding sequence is TGCGCCAGCAGCTTCGGGGGGGGCAGGGACTACTACGAGCAGTACTTC. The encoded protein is CASSFGGGRDYYEQYF.

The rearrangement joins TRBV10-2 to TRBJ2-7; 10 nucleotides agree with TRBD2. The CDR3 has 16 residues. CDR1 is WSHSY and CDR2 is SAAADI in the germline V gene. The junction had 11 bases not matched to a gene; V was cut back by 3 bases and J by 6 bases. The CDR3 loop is CASSDQTPGLAPEQYF. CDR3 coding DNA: TGCGCCAGCAGTGATCAAACTCCGGGACTAGCGCCCGAGCAGTACTTC.

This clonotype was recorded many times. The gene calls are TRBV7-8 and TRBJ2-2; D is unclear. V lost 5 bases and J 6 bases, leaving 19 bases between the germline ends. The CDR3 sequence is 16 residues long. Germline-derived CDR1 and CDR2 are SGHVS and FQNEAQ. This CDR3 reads CASSPQSTVSPGELFF. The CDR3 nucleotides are TGTGCCAGCAGCCCCCAGTCAACGGTATCCCCCGGGGAGCTGTTTTTT. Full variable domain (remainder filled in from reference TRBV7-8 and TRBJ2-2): GAGVSQSPRYKVAKRGQDVALRCDPISGHVSLFWYQQALGQGPEFLTYFQNEAQLDKSGLPSDRFFAERPEGSVSTLKIQRTQQEDSAVYLCASSPQSTVSPGELFFGEGSRLTVL.

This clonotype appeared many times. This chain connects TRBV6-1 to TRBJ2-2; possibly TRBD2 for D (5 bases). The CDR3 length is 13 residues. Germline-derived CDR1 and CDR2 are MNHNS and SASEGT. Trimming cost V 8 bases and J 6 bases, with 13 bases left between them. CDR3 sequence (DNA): TGTGCCAGCGAGGGCCCAATCGCCGGGGAGCTGTTTTTT. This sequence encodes CASEGPIAGELFF.

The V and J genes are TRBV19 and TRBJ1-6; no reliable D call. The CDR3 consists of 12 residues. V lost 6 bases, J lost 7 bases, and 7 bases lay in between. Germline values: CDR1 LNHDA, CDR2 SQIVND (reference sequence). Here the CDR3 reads CASRGRNSPLHF. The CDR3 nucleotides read TGTGCCAGTAGGGGCAGGAATTCACCCCTCCACTTT. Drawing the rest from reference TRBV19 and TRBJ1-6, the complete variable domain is DGGITQSPKYLFRKEGQNVTLSCEQNLNHDAMYWYRQDPGQGLRLIYYSQIVNDFQKGDIAEGYSVSREKKESFPLTVTSAQKNPTAFYLCASRGRNSPLHFGNGTRLTVT.

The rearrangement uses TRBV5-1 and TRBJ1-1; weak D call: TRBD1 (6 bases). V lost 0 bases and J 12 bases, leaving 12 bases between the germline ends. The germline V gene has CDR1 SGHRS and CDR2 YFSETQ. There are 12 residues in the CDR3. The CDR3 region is CASSLAAGEPFF. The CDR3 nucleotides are TGCGCCAGCAGCTTGGCCGCAGGGGAACCTTTCTTT.

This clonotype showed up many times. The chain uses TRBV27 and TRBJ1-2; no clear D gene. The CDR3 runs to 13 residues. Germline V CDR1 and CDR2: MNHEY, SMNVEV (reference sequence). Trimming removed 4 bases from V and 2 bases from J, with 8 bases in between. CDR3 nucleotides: TGTGCCAGCAGTTCAAGCGGGAACTATGGCTACACCTTC. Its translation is CASSSSGNYGYTF.

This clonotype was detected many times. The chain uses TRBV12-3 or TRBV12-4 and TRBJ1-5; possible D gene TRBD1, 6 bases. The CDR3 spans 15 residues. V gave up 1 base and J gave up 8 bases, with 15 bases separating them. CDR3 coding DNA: TGTGCCAGCAGTTTAGAGGCGGACAGCGAGAAGCCCCAGCATTTT. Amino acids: CASSLEADSEKPQHF.

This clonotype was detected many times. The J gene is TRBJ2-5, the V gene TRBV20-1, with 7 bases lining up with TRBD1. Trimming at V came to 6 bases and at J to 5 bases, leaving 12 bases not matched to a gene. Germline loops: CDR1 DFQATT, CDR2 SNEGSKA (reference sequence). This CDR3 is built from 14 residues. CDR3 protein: CSATATGNLETQYF. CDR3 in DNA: TGCAGTGCAACGGCGACAGGGAACTTGGAGACCCAGTACTTC.

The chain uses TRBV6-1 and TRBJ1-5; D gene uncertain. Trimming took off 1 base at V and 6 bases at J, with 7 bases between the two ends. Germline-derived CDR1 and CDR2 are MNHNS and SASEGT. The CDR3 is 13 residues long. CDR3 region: CASSEVGPQPQHF. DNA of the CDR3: TGTGCCAGCAGTGAAGTGGGTCCTCAGCCCCAGCATTTT.

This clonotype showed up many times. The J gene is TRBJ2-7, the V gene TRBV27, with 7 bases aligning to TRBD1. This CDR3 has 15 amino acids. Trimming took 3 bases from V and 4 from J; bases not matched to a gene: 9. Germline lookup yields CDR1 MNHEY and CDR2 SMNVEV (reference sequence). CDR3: CASSLGVGGYYEQYF. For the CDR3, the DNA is TGTGCCAGCAGTTTGGGGGTAGGGGGCTATTACGAGCAGTACTTC.

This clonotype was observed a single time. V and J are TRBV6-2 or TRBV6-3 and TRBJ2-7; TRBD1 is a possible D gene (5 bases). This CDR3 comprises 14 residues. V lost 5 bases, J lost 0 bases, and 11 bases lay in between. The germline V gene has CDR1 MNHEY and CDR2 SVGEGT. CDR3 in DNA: TGTGCCAGCAGTCCCAGGGCGAGCTCCTACGAGCAGTACTTC. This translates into CASSPRASSYEQYF.

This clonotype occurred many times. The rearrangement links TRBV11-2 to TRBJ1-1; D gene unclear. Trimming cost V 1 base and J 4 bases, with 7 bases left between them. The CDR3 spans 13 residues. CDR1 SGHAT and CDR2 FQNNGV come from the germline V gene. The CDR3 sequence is CASSLGAGTEAFF. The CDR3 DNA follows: TGTGCCAGCAGCTTAGGCGCGGGCACTGAAGCTTTCTTT.

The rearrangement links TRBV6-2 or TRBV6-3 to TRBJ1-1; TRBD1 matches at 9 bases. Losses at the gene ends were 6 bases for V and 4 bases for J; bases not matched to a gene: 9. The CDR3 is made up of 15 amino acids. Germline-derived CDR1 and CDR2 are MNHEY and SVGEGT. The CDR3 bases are TGTGCCAGCAGCCGCCGGGACAGGGACCGCACTGAAGCTTTCTTT. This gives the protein CASSRRDRDRTEAFF.